This entry lists 9 T cell receptor beta chains sequenced from one sample in a study of T cells in Graves' hyperthyroidism and ophthalmopathy. The investigators amplified TCR beta CDR3 regions from RNA transcripts. Carried out on the TCR CDR3, a first-round RT-PCR used the HTBI primer set. MiXCR, run by TCRdb on the multiplex PCR reads, gives a single entry per CDR3 protein. The table shows some 800,000 distinct CDR3 sequences, with about two fifths occurring only once. The sequencing input was blood. Source of these receptors: a man between 18 and 35 years old with Graves' hyperthyroidism.

In this sample, this clonotype turned up many times. The chain is built from TRBV12-3 or TRBV12-4 and TRBJ1-2; no definite D call. V lost 2 bases and J lost 3, with 10 bases in between. CDR3 length: 14 amino acids. CDR3 region: CASSLSVSYYGYTF. CDR3 nucleotide sequence: TGTGCCAGCAGTTTATCAGTGTCATACTATGGCTACACCTTC.

This clonotype was seen a single time. Relative to the germline gene, one junction end is altered; a read error may explain this. The chain links TRBV7-9 to TRBJ2-2; D is unclear. The germline V gene has CDR1 SEHNR and CDR2 FQNEAQ (reference sequence). This CDR3 is 13 amino acids long. CDR3 coding DNA: TGCGCCAGCAGGTCAGCCCTCACCGGGGAGCTGTTTTTT. Its protein is CASRSALTGELFF.

This clonotype occurred many times. V usage is TRBV9 and J usage is TRBJ1-4; 7 bases fit TRBD1. The V gene end was trimmed by 4 bases and the J gene end by 7 bases; junction bases not matched to a gene: 10. Per germline, CDR1 SGDLS and CDR2 YYNGEE. This CDR3 comprises 15 residues. Here the CDR3 DNA reads TGTGCCAGCAGCTCAGGGGGAGGGAACGCTGAAAAACTGTTTTTT. It specifies CASSSGGGNAEKLFF.

The chain is built from TRBV5-1 and TRBJ2-7; 7 bases map to TRBD1. Germline trimming cut 7 bases from V and 5 bases from J; bases unmatched to any gene: 6. The CDR3 covers 12 residues. CDR1 SGHRS and CDR2 YFSETQ come from the germline V gene. The CDR3: CASHHDRDEQYF. Written as DNA, the CDR3 is TGCGCCAGCCACCACGACAGGGACGAGCAGTACTTC.

This clonotype has a count of ten or more. The chain links TRBV29-1 to TRBJ2-7; no reliable D call. The germline V and J ends were trimmed by 7 bases and 3 bases, with 10 bases remaining between them. This CDR3 comprises 11 residues. The germline gives CDR1 SQVTM, CDR2 ANQGSEA. The CDR3 coding sequence is TGCAGCGCCGGCCACAACTACGAGCAGTACTTC. Translation gives CSAGHNYEQYF.

The rearrangement uses TRBV11-2 and TRBJ2-7, with unresolved D. This CDR3 is 14 amino acids long. Trimming removed 5 bases at V and 5 bases at J, with 16 bases between. Germline V gene sequence: CDR1 SGHAT, CDR2 FQNNGV. CDR3 residues: CASSQFSGPNEQYF. In nucleotides, the CDR3 is TGTGCCAGCAGCCAATTCTCAGGACCGAACGAGCAGTACTTC.

CDR3 sequence: CASFRAQTTGYGYTF. The CDR3 nucleotides read TGTGCCAGCTTCAGGGCCCAGACTACGGGCTATGGCTACACCTTC. The genes are TRBV25-1 and TRBJ1-2; tentatively, D is TRBD1 (5 bases). V was shortened by 8 bases and J by 4 bases, with 20 bases between the two germline ends. This CDR3 is 15 amino acids long. Per the germline V gene, CDR1 is MGHDK and CDR2 is SYGVNS.

This clonotype was seen repeatedly, ten times or more. V and J are TRBV7-9 and TRBJ1-3, with D unresolved. The CDR3 loop spans 15 amino acids. Deletions cut 6 bases from V and 0 bases from J, with 12 bases between. CDR1 is SEHNR, CDR2 FQNEAQ, per germline (reference sequence). The CDR3 loop is CASRSDVDSGNTIYF. The CDR3 DNA reads as TGTGCCAGCAGATCCGACGTAGACTCTGGAAACACCATATATTTT.

This CDR3 is CASSSAGTSGIHEQYF. The CDR3 bases are TGTGCCAGCAGTTCCGCCGGGACTAGCGGTATCCACGAGCAGTACTTC. The V and J genes are TRBV6-2 or TRBV6-3 and TRBJ2-7; 11 positions agree with TRBD2. V lost 4 bases and J lost 5; bases outside the gene matches: 10. The CDR3 consists of 16 residues. The germline V gene encodes CDR1 MNHEY and CDR2 SVGEGT.